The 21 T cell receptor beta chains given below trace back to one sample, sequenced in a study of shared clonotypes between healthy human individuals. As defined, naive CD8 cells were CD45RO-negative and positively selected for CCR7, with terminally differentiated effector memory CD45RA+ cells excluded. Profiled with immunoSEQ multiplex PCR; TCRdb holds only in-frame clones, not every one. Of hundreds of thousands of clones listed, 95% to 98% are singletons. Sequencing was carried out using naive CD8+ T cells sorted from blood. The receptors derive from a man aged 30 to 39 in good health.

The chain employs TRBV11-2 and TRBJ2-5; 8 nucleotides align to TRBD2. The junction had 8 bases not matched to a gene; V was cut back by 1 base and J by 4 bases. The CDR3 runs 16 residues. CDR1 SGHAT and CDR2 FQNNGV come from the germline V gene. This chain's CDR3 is CASSLGPRGEGETQYF. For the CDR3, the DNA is TGTGCCAGCAGCTTAGGCCCGCGGGGGGAGGGAGAGACCCAGTACTTC.

The CDR3 region is CASSSRWVGLDTDTQYF. DNA for the CDR3: TGTGCCAGCAGCTCCAGATGGGTTGGTCTTGACACAGATACGCAGTATTTT. The rearrangement joins TRBV9 to TRBJ2-3; D unclear. There are 17 residues in the CDR3. Germline values: CDR1 SGDLS, CDR2 YYNGEE. V lost 4 bases and J lost 2, with 20 bases in between.

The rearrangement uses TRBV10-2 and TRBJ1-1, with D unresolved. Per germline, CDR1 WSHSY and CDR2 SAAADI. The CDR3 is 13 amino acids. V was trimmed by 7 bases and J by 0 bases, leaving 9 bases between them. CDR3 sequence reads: CASTGNLNTEAFF. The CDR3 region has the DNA TGCGCCAGCACTGGGAATTTGAACACTGAAGCTTTCTTT.

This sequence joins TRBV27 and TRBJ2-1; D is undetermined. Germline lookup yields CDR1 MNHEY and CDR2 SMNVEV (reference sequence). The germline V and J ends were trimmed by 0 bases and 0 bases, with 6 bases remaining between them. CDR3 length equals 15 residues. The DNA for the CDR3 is TGTGCCAGCAGTTTATCGGGATACTCCTACAATGAGCAGTTCTTC. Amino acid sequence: CASSLSGYSYNEQFF.

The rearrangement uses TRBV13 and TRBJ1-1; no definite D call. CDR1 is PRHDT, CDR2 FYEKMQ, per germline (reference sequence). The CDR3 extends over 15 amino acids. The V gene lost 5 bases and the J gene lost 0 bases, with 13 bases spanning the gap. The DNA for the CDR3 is TGTGCCAGCAGCCCCCCCCGGGTAGTGAACACTGAAGCTTTCTTT. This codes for CASSPPRVVNTEAFF.

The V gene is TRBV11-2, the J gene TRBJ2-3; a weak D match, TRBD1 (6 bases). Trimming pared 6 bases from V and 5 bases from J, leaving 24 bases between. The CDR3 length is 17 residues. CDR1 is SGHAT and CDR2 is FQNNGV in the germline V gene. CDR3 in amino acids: CASSLGGVRGFGDTQYF. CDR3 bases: TGTGCCAGCAGTCTTGGTGGGGTCAGGGGTTTTGGAGATACGCAGTATTTT.

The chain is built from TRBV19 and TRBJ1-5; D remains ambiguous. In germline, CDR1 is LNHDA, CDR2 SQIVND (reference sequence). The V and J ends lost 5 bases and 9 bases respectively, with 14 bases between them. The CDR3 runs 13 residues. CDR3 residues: CASSETPRGPQHF. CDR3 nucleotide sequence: TGTGCCAGTAGTGAGACGCCGCGGGGGCCCCAGCATTTT. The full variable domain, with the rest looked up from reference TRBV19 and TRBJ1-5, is DGGITQSPKYLFRKEGQNVTLSCEQNLNHDAMYWYRQDPGQGLRLIYYSQIVNDFQKGDIAEGYSVSREKKESFPLTVTSAQKNPTAFYLCASSETPRGPQHFGDGTRLSIL.

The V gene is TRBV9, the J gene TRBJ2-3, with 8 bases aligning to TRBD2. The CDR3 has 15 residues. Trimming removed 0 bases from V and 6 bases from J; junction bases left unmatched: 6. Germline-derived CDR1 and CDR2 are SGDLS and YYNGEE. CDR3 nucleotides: TGTGCCAGCAGCGTAGTCCCGGGACTAGGCGATACGCAGTATTTT. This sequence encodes CASSVVPGLGDTQYF.

DNA of the CDR3: TGTGCCAGCAGTGAGGGACGGCGGTACGAGCAGTACTTC. As protein: CASSEGRRYEQYF. V is TRBV25-1 and J is TRBJ2-7; D may be TRBD1 or TRBD2 (5 bases each). V was clipped by 3 bases and J by 4 bases, with 10 bases between them. CDR3 length equals 13 residues. Germline lookup yields CDR1 MGHDK and CDR2 SYGVNS.

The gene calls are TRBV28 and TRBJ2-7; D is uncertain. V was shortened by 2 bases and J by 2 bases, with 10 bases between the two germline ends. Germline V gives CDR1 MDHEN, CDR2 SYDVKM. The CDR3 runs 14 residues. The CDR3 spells CASSLEAFTYEQYF. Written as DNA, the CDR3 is TGTGCCAGCAGTTTAGAAGCTTTTACCTACGAGCAGTACTTC.

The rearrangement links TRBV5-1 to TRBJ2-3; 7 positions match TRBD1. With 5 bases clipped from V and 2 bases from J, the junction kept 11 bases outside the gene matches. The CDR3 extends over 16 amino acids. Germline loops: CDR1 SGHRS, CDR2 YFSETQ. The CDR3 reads CASRDGTERITDTQYF. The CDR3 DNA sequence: TGCGCCAGCAGAGACGGGACAGAGAGGATCACAGATACGCAGTATTTT.

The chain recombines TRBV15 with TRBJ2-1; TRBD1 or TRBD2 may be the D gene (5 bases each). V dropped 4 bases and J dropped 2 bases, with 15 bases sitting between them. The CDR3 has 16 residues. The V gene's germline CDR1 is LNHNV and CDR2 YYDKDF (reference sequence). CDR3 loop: CATSTRALGAYNEQFF. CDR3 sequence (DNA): TGTGCCACCAGCACAAGAGCGTTGGGGGCCTACAATGAGCAGTTCTTC.

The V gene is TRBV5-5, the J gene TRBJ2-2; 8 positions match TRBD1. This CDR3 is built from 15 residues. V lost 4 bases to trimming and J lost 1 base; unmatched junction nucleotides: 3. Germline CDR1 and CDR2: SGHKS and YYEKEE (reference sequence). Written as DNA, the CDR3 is TGTGCCAGCAGCAAGGACAGGGAGAACACCGGGGAGCTGTTTTTT. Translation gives CASSKDRENTGELFF.

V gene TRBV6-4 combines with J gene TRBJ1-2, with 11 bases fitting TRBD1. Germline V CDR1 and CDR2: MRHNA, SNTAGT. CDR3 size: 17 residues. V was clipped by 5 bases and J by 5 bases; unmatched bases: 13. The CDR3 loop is CASSNRHGTGGTYGYTF. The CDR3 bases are TGTGCCAGCAGTAACAGGCACGGGACAGGGGGTACATATGGCTACACCTTC.

The CDR3 reads CASSLGRDGHYEQYF. CDR3 DNA: TGTGCCAGCAGCTTAGGCCGGGACGGCCACTACGAGCAGTACTTC. The chain has TRBV11-3 and TRBJ2-7; D could derive from TRBD1 or TRBD2 (5 bases each). The CDR3 totals 15 residues. Between the trimmed V and J ends, which lost 1 base and 3 bases, there was a span of 13 bases. From germline, CDR1 is SGHNT and CDR2 YENEEA.

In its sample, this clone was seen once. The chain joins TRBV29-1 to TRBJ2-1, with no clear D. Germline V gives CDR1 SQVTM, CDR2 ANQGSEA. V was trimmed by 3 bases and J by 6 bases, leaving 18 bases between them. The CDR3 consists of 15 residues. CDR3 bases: TGCAGCGTTGAGTCCGGGCAGACGGACCCCAATGAGCAGTTCTTC. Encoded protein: CSVESGQTDPNEQFF.

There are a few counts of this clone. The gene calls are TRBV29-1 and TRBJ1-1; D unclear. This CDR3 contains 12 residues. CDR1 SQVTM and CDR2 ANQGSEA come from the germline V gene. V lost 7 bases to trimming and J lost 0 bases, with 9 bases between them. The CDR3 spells CSASGLNTEAFF. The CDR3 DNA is TGCAGCGCCTCGGGCCTGAACACTGAAGCTTTCTTT.

The CDR3 is CASSESGASFEQYF. The CDR3 DNA sequence: TGTGCCAGCAGTGAATCGGGAGCCTCTTTTGAGCAGTACTTC. The V and J genes are TRBV6-1 and TRBJ2-7; D is perhaps TRBD2 (6 bases). Germline CDR1 MNHNS, CDR2 SASEGT. Between the trimmed V and J ends, which lost 2 bases and 7 bases, there was a span of 15 bases. The CDR3 is 14 residues long.

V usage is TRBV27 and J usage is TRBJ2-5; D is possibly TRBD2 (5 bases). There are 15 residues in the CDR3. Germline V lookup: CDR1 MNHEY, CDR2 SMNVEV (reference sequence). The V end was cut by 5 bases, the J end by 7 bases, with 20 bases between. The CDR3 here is CASSKALHKGGTQYF. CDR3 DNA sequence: TGTGCCAGCAGTAAGGCGTTGCACAAAGGAGGGACCCAGTACTTC.

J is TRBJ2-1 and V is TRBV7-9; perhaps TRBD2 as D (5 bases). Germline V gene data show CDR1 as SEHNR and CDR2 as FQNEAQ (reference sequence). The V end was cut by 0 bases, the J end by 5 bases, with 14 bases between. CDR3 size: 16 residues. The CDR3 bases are TGTGCCAGCAGCTTAGCGCGAAATAGCGTGAACAATGAGCAGTTCTTC. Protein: CASSLARNSVNNEQFF.

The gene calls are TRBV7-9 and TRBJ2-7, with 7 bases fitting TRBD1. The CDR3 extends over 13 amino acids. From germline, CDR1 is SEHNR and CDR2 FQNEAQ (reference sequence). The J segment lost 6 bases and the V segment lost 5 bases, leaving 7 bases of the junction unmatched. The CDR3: CASSRGYRGEQYF. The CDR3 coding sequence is TGTGCCAGCAGCCGTGGGTACAGGGGCGAGCAGTACTTC.